The 21 T cell receptor beta chains in this list originate from one sample, sequenced in a study of T-cell reconstitution after alpha-beta-depleted transplantation in children. Unique molecular identifiers were incorporated when the TCRbeta library was constructed. TCRdb ran MiXCR on the PCR reads and lists one entry per CDR3 protein. The table has roughly 100,000 distinct CDR3 sequences, 4.5% to 7.5% seen once. This specimen was PBMCs, mostly from graft donor cells, taken 60 days after TCRalphabeta/CD19-depleted stem cell transplant. The receptors come from a female patient aged 2-10 years who had a stem cell transplant for Fanconi anemia, so the T cells may come from the graft donor.

As to this clonotype: A much larger clone differs by one base, so this may be a read error. The chain has TRBV5-6 and TRBJ2-2; 9 bases fit TRBD1. CDR1 is SGHDT, CDR2 YYEEEE, per germline. This CDR3 comprises 14 residues. The CDR3 is CTSGQGMNTGELFF. In nucleotides, the CDR3 is TGTACCAGCGGACAGGGGATGAACACCGGGGAGCTGTTTTTT.

This clonotype was recorded many times. The chain has TRBV5-5 and TRBJ2-7; D assignment may be TRBD1 or TRBD2 (5 bases each). This CDR3 is 14 amino acids long. Germline CDR1 is SGHKS and CDR2 is YYEKEE (reference sequence). The V end was cut by 6 bases, the J end by 3 bases, with 16 bases between. The CDR3 loop reads CASTGTGTGYEQYF. CDR3 nucleotide sequence: TGTGCCAGCACCGGAACGGGAACAGGCTACGAGCAGTACTTC.

The genes are TRBV5-6 and TRBJ1-2, with TRBD1 as a possible D gene (6 bases). V was trimmed by 2 bases and J by 8 bases, leaving 16 bases between them. Germline CDR1 and CDR2: SGHDT and YYEEEE. This CDR3 has 14 amino acids. CDR3 nucleotides: TGTGCCAGCAGCTTACAGGGAGACTCCTACGGCTACACCTTC. It encodes CASSLQGDSYGYTF.

This clonotype was recorded at least ten times. J is TRBJ1-3 and V is TRBV6-5; maybe TRBD1 (5 bases). This CDR3 contains 17 residues. Germline assignment: CDR1 MNHEY and CDR2 SVGAGI. Trimming stripped 0 bases from V and 2 bases from J, with 14 bases between. CDR3 in amino acids: CASSYSLFGGPGNTIYF. Written as DNA, the CDR3 is TGTGCCAGCAGTTACTCACTATTCGGGGGACCTGGAAACACCATATATTTT.

This clonotype was seen repeatedly, ten times or more. The V gene is TRBV7-8, the J gene TRBJ2-6; D ambiguous. The germline CDR1 and CDR2 sequences are SGHVS and FQNEAQ. Trimming shortened V by 0 bases and J by 3 bases, and 6 bases separated the two germline ends. The CDR3 has 15 amino acids. The CDR3 DNA reads TGTGCCAGCAGCTTAGCAGGGTTTGGGGCCAACGTCCTGACTTTC. Protein: CASSLAGFGANVLTF.

This clonotype has at least ten counts. V is TRBV2 and J is TRBJ2-7, with TRBD1 matching 7 bases. After removal of 2 bases from V and 3 bases from J, the junction contained 4 bases not matched to a gene. From germline, CDR1 is SNHLY and CDR2 FYNNEI. The CDR3 runs to 14 residues. CDR3 region: CASSEHRGDYEQYF. In nucleotides, the CDR3 is TGTGCCAGCAGTGAACACAGGGGAGACTACGAGCAGTACTTC.

This clonotype appeared many times. The genes are TRBV2 and TRBJ2-5; 11 bases agree with TRBD2. CDR1 and CDR2 from the germline V gene are SNHLY and FYNNEI. The CDR3 extends over 16 amino acids. V lost 0 bases and J lost 4; bases outside the gene matches: 4. CDR3 loop: CASSEAYGLAGETQYF. The CDR3 bases are TGTGCCAGCAGTGAAGCCTATGGACTAGCGGGAGAGACCCAGTACTTC.

This clonotype came up many times. The rearrangement joins TRBV11-2 to TRBJ2-3; D uncertain. The CDR3 contains 15 residues. Trimming cost V 1 base and J 2 bases, with 10 bases left between them. Germline V gene lookup returns CDR1 SGHAT and CDR2 FQNNGV. CDR3 sequence: CASSLVVVSTDTQYF. The CDR3 DNA is TGTGCCAGCAGCTTAGTGGTAGTATCCACAGATACGCAGTATTTT.

This clonotype was seen many times. V is TRBV29-1 and J is TRBJ2-7; 7 bases map to TRBD1. This CDR3 comprises 13 residues. Germline values: CDR1 SQVTM, CDR2 ANQGSEA. With V trimmed by 4 bases and J by 0 bases, 3 bases remained unmatched. The CDR3 nucleotides read TGCAGCGTTGGACAGGGTGCCTCCTACGAGCAGTACTTC. Translating gives CSVGQGASYEQYF.

This clonotype was detected ten times or more. The chain has TRBV28 and TRBJ1-2; D is perhaps TRBD1 (5 bases). The germline gives CDR1 MDHEN, CDR2 SYDVKM. Trimming took 6 bases from V and 0 from J, leaving 11 bases between them. This CDR3 contains 14 residues. As DNA, the CDR3 is TGTGCCAGCAGACTCCGGGACTCTAACTATGGCTACACCTTC. It is translated as CASRLRDSNYGYTF.

This clonotype occurred many times. The chain combines TRBV20-1 with TRBJ2-7, with D maybe TRBD2 (5 bases). Trimming took off 3 bases at V and 3 bases at J, with 15 bases between the two ends. The CDR3 is 14 amino acids. The germline V gene has CDR1 DFQATT and CDR2 SNEGSKA (reference sequence). This CDR3 is CSASRLTRVYEQYF. CDR3 DNA sequence: TGCAGTGCTAGCCGTCTAACTAGGGTCTACGAGCAGTACTTC.

This clonotype occurred many times. The rearrangement links TRBV10-1 to TRBJ2-1; D could derive from TRBD1 or TRBD2 (5 bases each). The CDR3 spans 13 residues. Germline CDR1 and CDR2: WNHNN and SYGVQD (reference sequence). V shed 8 bases and J shed 13 bases, with 21 bases lying between them. The CDR3, as DNA: TGCGCCAGCGCTGGACTGGGCCGGGGCACACAGTTCTTC. This encodes CASAGLGRGTQFF.

This clonotype was recorded at least ten times. Here the CDR3 reads CASSYHVAGGPGDTQYF. The DNA of the CDR3 is TGTGCCAGCAGTTACCACGTAGCGGGAGGGCCGGGAGATACGCAGTATTTT. The chain employs TRBV6-5 and TRBJ2-3, with 11 bases that match TRBD2. CDR1 and CDR2 from the germline V gene are MNHEY and SVGAGI. The CDR3 sequence is 17 residues long. V lost 2 bases to trimming and J lost 5 bases; unmatched junction nucleotides: 9.

This clonotype came up many times. This chain connects TRBV12-3 or TRBV12-4 to TRBJ2-3; D may be TRBD2 (7 bases). The length of the CDR3 is 16 residues. Trimming left V 4 bases short and J 1 base short, with 15 bases between. CDR3 protein: CASSSLRGAGTDTQYF. CDR3 DNA sequence: TGTGCCAGCAGTTCCTTACGGGGGGCCGGCACAGATACGCAGTATTTT.

This clonotype was picked up a small number of times. The chain carries TRBV30 and TRBJ2-7; no reliable D call. V was clipped by 3 bases and J by 1 base, with 7 bases between them. The CDR3 runs to 12 residues. Germline V gene sequence: CDR1 GTSNPN, CDR2 SVGIG (reference sequence). The DNA for the CDR3 is TGTGCCTGGAGCGAAGGATCCTACGAGCAGTACTTC. Amino acid sequence: CAWSEGSYEQYF.

This sequence joins TRBV2 and TRBJ2-1; TRBD2 agrees at 7 bases. There are 15 residues in the CDR3. Losses at the gene ends were 11 bases for V and 4 bases for J; bases not matched to a gene: 14. The germline V gene has CDR1 SNHLY and CDR2 FYNNEI. The CDR3 loop is CASNPSSGVYNEQFF. The CDR3 bases are TGTGCCTCCAACCCATCTAGCGGTGTATACAATGAGCAGTTCTTC.

This clonotype was seen ten or more times. The chain recombines TRBV24-1 with TRBJ2-1; D not certain. The germline gives CDR1 KGHDR, CDR2 SFDVKD. This CDR3 spans 14 amino acids. The V end lost 8 bases, the J end lost 5 bases, and 15 bases lay between the germline ends. The CDR3 sequence is CATTNSIGNNEQFF. CDR3 bases: TGTGCCACCACTAATTCAATAGGAAACAATGAGCAGTTCTTC.

This clonotype was observed many times. V usage is TRBV6-2 or TRBV6-3 and J usage is TRBJ2-3; 8 bases agree with TRBD2. Germline V lookup: CDR1 MNHEY, CDR2 SVGEGT. CDR3 length: 18 residues. Germline trimming cut 5 bases from V and 1 base from J; bases unmatched to any gene: 14. The CDR3 DNA reads TGTGCCAGCAGTCCTTTCAGACTAGCGAGCCGTGGCACAGATACGCAGTATTTT. It yields the protein CASSPFRLASRGTDTQYF.

This clonotype showed up many times. The chain has TRBV28 and TRBJ1-5; D is unresolved. Germline assignment: CDR1 MDHEN and CDR2 SYDVKM. The CDR3 consists of 15 residues. Trimming took off 2 bases at V and 2 bases at J, with 10 bases between the two ends. The CDR3 nucleotides read TGTGCCAGCAGTTTACCCACAGAGGGCAATCAGCCCCAGCATTTT. This sequence encodes CASSLPTEGNQPQHF.

There are many counts of this clonotype. This rearrangement joins TRBV6-1 to TRBJ2-7, with 8 bases aligning to TRBD1. The CDR3 contains 14 residues. Germline lookup yields CDR1 MNHNS and CDR2 SASEGT. V trimming: 4 bases; J trimming: 2 bases; junction bases outside the gene matches: 4. The CDR3 DNA follows: TGTGCCAGCAGTGGGGACAGGCGCCCCTACGAGCAGTACTTC. This translates into CASSGDRRPYEQYF.

In its sample, this clonotype was seen a few times. V is TRBV11-1 and J is TRBJ2-4; D may match TRBD1 or TRBD2 (5 bases each). The germline V and J ends were trimmed by 5 bases and 3 bases, with 14 bases remaining between them. The CDR3 runs to 15 residues. CDR1 and CDR2 from the germline V gene are SGHAT and FQDESV (reference sequence). The CDR3 DNA reads TGTGCCAGCAGCACAACCGGGACGCTCAAAAACATTCAGTACTTC. Residues: CASSTTGTLKNIQYF.